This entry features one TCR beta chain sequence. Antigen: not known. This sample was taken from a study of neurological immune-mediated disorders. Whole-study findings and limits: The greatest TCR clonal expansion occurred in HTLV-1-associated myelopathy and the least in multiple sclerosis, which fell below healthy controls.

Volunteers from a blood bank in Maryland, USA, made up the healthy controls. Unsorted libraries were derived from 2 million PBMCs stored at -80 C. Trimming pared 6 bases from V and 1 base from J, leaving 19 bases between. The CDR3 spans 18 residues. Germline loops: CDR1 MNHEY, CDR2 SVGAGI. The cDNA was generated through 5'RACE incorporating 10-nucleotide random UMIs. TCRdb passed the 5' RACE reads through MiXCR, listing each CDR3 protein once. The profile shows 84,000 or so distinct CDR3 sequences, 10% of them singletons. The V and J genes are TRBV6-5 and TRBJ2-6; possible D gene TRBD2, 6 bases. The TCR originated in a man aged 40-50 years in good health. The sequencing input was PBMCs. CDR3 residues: CASRSTGTSYSGANVLTF. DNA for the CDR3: TGTGCCAGCAGGTCCACCGGGACTTCTTATTCTGGGGCCAACGTCCTGACTTTC.